This T cell receptor (beta chain) was identified in a study of tumor and adjacent non-tumor tissue in lung cancer. Study details: Patients were aged about 30 to 80, 9 to 10 men and 5 women, stage I to III.

The template was RNA from unsorted bulk tissue. This clonotype was detected only once. No conserved phenylalanine or tryptophan is present at the end of the CDR3, so a read error is the likely explanation. A modified ARM-PCR protocol with three rounds of nested PCR amplified TCRbeta. TCRdb processed the multiplex PCR reads anew with MiXCR; each CDR3 protein has one entry. In the table there are fewer than 80,000 distinct CDR3 sequences, approximately 71% of which are singletons. V dropped 6 bases and J dropped 3; count of bases not matched to a gene: 21. CDR1 DFQATT and CDR2 SNEGSKA come from the germline V gene (reference sequence). This CDR3 region has 18 residues.

The sequence derives from a woman between 65 and 79 years old with non-small cell lung cancer. The chain carries TRBV20-1 and TRBJ2-3; the match to TRBD2 covers 7 bases. The sequencing input was lung tumor tissue. In DNA, the CDR3 is TGCAGTGCCAATGTGGTTGACCTTTTGGGGGGAGGGACAGATACGCAGTATCTT. Translated, it gives CSANVVDLLGGGTDTQYL.